Presented here are 32 T cell receptor beta chains from one specimen sequenced in a study of blood T cell repertoires in COVID-19. Some clones are missing from TCRdb's copy, which holds only in-frame ones; the method was immunoSEQ multiplex PCR. The sample shows 25,000 to 30,000 clones, roughly 80% of them seen only once. Material for sequencing was peripheral blood. These receptors came from a man aged 50 to 60 with active or convalescent COVID-19.

This clone appeared a few times. This chain joins TRBV7-9 and TRBJ2-7, with 8 bases that match TRBD1. Unmatched junction bases numbered 9, after V lost 5 bases and J lost 6 bases. Per germline, CDR1 SEHNR and CDR2 FQNEAQ (reference sequence). This CDR3 has 14 residues. CDR3 amino acids: CASSPGGVSIEQYF. The CDR3, as DNA: TGTGCCAGCAGCCCAGGGGGCGTTTCTATCGAGCAGTACTTC.

The CDR3 sequence: CASSLDFGRGSPLHF. Here the CDR3 DNA reads TGCGCCAGCAGCTTGGATTTTGGTAGGGGTTCACCCCTCCACTTT. V and J are TRBV5-1 and TRBJ1-6; TRBD1 is a possible D gene (5 bases). CDR1 SGHRS and CDR2 YFSETQ come from the germline V gene. Trimming cost V 0 bases and J 9 bases, with 13 bases left between them. The CDR3 contains 15 residues.

The table lists this clone with a count of one. This chain links TRBV12-3 or TRBV12-4 with TRBJ1-1; D not resolved. This CDR3 region has 12 residues. With 3 bases removed from V and 2 bases from J, the gap between germline ends came to 4 bases. In nucleotides, the CDR3 is TGTGCCAGCAGTTTTCTAAACACTGAAGCTTTCTTT. Translated, it gives CASSFLNTEAFF.

The chain couples TRBV30 to TRBJ1-2; tentative D call: TRBD1 (5 bases). Germline values: CDR1 GTSNPN, CDR2 SVGIG (reference sequence). Trimming took 0 bases from V and 8 from J, leaving 10 bases between them. CDR3 length equals 12 residues. The CDR3 region has the DNA TGTGCCTGGAGTGTGGGGCTCCGAGGCTACACCTTC. It translates to CAWSVGLRGYTF.

This chain connects TRBV11-3 to TRBJ1-1; D call uncertain. Trimming took 1 base from V and 3 from J, leaving 3 bases between them. Germline V CDR1 and CDR2: SGHNT, YENEEA. The CDR3 length is 12 residues. CDR3 sequence (DNA): TGTGCCAGCAGCTTAGTCTACACTGAAGCTTTCTTT. Amino acids: CASSLVYTEAFF.

The J gene is TRBJ1-2, the V gene TRBV6-1; D not certain. CDR1 is MNHNS and CDR2 is SASEGT in the germline V gene. Trimming removed 1 base from V and 9 bases from J, with 12 bases in between. The CDR3 runs to 13 residues. DNA for the CDR3: TGTGCCAGCAGTGAAGTTCGTACGGGTAGCTACACCTTC. This codes for CASSEVRTGSYTF.

The chain joins TRBV6-6 to TRBJ1-2, with D tentatively TRBD1 (6 bases). This CDR3 spans 14 amino acids. Trimming shortened V by 6 bases and J by 4 bases, and 15 bases separated the two germline ends. Germline CDR1 MNHNY, CDR2 SVGAGI (reference sequence). The CDR3 spells CASSSNGQSYGYTF. CDR3 DNA: TGTGCCAGCAGCAGTAATGGACAGAGCTATGGCTACACCTTC.

This chain connects TRBV10-1 to TRBJ2-1; 9 bases map to TRBD2. Trimming took 10 bases from V and 5 from J; bases not matched to a gene: 6. Germline lookup yields CDR1 WNHNN and CDR2 SYGVQD (reference sequence). The CDR3 is 13 amino acids. CDR3 region: CATAGGPNNEQFF. For the CDR3, the DNA is TGCGCCACCGCGGGGGGGCCAAACAATGAGCAGTTCTTC.

This chain connects TRBV19 to TRBJ2-2, with D possibly being TRBD1 (7 bases). The germline V gene has CDR1 LNHDA and CDR2 SQIVND (reference sequence). The CDR3 totals 14 residues. V was shortened by 3 bases and J by 4 bases, with 9 bases between the two germline ends. This CDR3 is CASSMEGATGELFF. The CDR3 coding sequence is TGTGCCAGTAGTATGGAGGGGGCCACCGGGGAGCTGTTTTTT. The entire variable domain, with the rest obtained from reference TRBV19 and TRBJ2-2, is as follows: DGGITQSPKYLFRKEGQNVTLSCEQNLNHDAMYWYRQDPGQGLRLIYYSQIVNDFQKGDIAEGYSVSREKKESFPLTVTSAQKNPTAFYLCASSMEGATGELFFGEGSRLTVL.

The table lists this clone with a few counts. The chain joins TRBV3-1 (or the pseudogene TRBV3-2) to TRBJ2-5; the D gene is possibly TRBD2 (5 bases). CDR1 is LGHDT and CDR2 is YNNKEL in the germline V gene (reference sequence). The CDR3 runs 10 residues. V was trimmed by 5 bases and J by 7 bases, leaving 5 bases between them. The CDR3 bases are TGTGCCAGCAGCGAGGGGACCCAGTACTTC. Translating gives CASSEGTQYF.

V gene TRBV29-1 combines with J gene TRBJ2-5; 8 nucleotides line up with TRBD1. This CDR3 comprises 12 residues. Looked up from germline, CDR1 is SQVTM and CDR2 is ANQGSEA. The V segment lost 7 bases and the J segment 7 bases; nucleotides outside the gene matches: 8. The CDR3 coding sequence is TGCAGCGACAGACAGGGGACGGGGACCCAGTACTTC. Translated, it gives CSDRQGTGTQYF.

The chain couples TRBV7-2 to TRBJ1-4; 8 bases fit TRBD1. V was pared by 5 bases and J by 8 bases, with 10 bases of the junction left unmatched. The CDR3 consists of 15 residues. Germline loops: CDR1 SGHTA, CDR2 FQGNSA. The CDR3 DNA sequence: TGTGCCAGCAGCAGGAGGACAGGGCTAGGGGAAAAACTGTTTTTT. Translation: CASSRRTGLGEKLFF.

The V and J genes are TRBV28 and TRBJ2-1; D perhaps matches TRBD2 (6 bases). Trimming removed 4 bases at V and 2 bases at J, with 18 bases between. The CDR3 loop spans 17 amino acids. Germline V gene data show CDR1 as MDHEN and CDR2 as SYDVKM. The CDR3 DNA follows: TGTGCCAGCAGTTCCTTCACCGGGACTGAGGCCTACAATGAGCAGTTCTTC. Translated, it gives CASSSFTGTEAYNEQFF. The entire variable domain, with the rest obtained from reference TRBV28 and TRBJ2-1, is as follows: DVKVTQSSRYLVKRTGEKVFLECVQDMDHENMFWYRQDPGLGLRLIYFSYDVKMKEKGDIPEGYSVSREKKERFSLILESASTNQTSMYLCASSSFTGTEAYNEQFFGPGTRLTVL.

The chain links TRBV5-6 to TRBJ2-7, with TRBD1 matching over 9 bases. This CDR3 contains 14 residues. Germline V gene data show CDR1 as SGHDT and CDR2 as YYEEEE. Trimming removed 4 bases from V and 5 bases from J; junction bases left unmatched: 7. The CDR3 is CASSQPGQGNEQYF. The CDR3 region has the DNA TGTGCCAGCAGCCAACCGGGACAGGGAAACGAGCAGTACTTC.

The rearrangement links TRBV12-2 to TRBJ1-1. TRBV12-2 is marked as a pseudogene. There are 18 residues in the CDR3. Here the CDR3 reads CASRLGWGGDPRNTEAFF. The DNA of the CDR3 is TGTGCAAGTCGCTTAGGTTGGGGGGGGGATCCCCGGAACACTGAAGCTTTCTTT.

The chain uses TRBV5-5 and TRBJ2-5; 11 positions match TRBD2. Germline CDR1 SGHKS, CDR2 YYEKEE (reference sequence). The CDR3 spans 17 residues. V lost 6 bases and J lost 5; bases outside the gene matches: 15. The CDR3 bases are TGTGCCAGCACCACCTCGGGAGTAGCGGGAGGGAAGGAGACCCAGTACTTC. This sequence encodes CASTTSGVAGGKETQYF.

This clone has a count of ten or more. The rearrangement links TRBV7-9 to TRBJ2-5; TRBD2 agrees at 7 bases. V trimming: 2 bases; J trimming: 2 bases; junction bases outside the gene matches: 5. This CDR3 region has 15 residues. Germline CDR1 SEHNR, CDR2 FQNEAQ (reference sequence). The CDR3 reads CASSLTGGLQETQYF. CDR3 DNA: TGTGCCAGCAGCTTAACGGGGGGACTTCAAGAGACCCAGTACTTC.

The V gene is TRBV5-4, the J gene TRBJ1-2, with 7 bases identical to TRBD1. The CDR3 consists of 15 residues. J gave up 5 bases and V 3 bases, and 10 bases lay outside the gene matches. In germline, CDR1 is SGHNT, CDR2 YYREEE (reference sequence). The CDR3 region has the DNA TGTGCCAGCAGCTGGGGCCCCGGGACAGCTTATGGCTACACCTTC. It codes for CASSWGPGTAYGYTF. Full variable domain (rest looked up from reference TRBV5-4 and TRBJ1-2): ETGVTQSPTHLIKTRGQQVTLRCSSQSGHNTVSWYQQALGQGPQFIFQYYREEENGRGNFPPRFSGLQFPNYSSELNVNALELDDSALYLCASSWGPGTAYGYTFGSGTRLTVV.

The chain carries TRBV5-1 and TRBJ1-6; TRBD1 matches 7 bases. Germline CDR1 SGHRS, CDR2 YFSETQ. J was trimmed by 14 bases and V by 4 bases; bases with no gene match: 12. The CDR3 is 14 amino acids. CDR3 loop: CASSKTGPYNSLHF. The DNA for the CDR3 is TGCGCCAGCAGCAAGACAGGGCCCTACAATTCCCTCCACTTT.

This rearrangement joins TRBV6-5 to TRBJ2-7; D perhaps matches TRBD2 (6 bases). V lost 5 bases and J 7 bases, leaving 18 bases between the germline ends. This CDR3 has 14 residues. From germline, CDR1 is MNHEY and CDR2 SVGAGI. The CDR3 reads CASSSNDGGEEQYF. The CDR3, as DNA: TGTGCCAGCAGTAGCAACGACGGGGGTGAAGAGCAGTACTTC.

The chain couples TRBV25-1 to TRBJ1-4; D might be TRBD1 (5 bases). Germline CDR1 and CDR2: MGHDK and SYGVNS. V was shortened by 1 base and J by 3 bases, with 15 bases between the two germline ends. The CDR3 runs to 17 residues. CDR3 nucleotide sequence: TGTGCCAGCAGTGAATTTGGGGGGACGCCCGCTAATGAAAAACTGTTTTTT. The encoded protein is CASSEFGGTPANEKLFF.

This clone was recorded once. This chain links TRBV6-5 with TRBJ2-3, with 9 bases lining up with TRBD2. CDR3 size: 16 residues. V shed 0 bases and J 2 bases; nucleotides not matched to a gene: 3. CDR1 and CDR2 (germline): MNHEY, SVGAGI. CDR3 bases: TGTGCCAGCAGTTACTCCGAGCGGGAGGTCACAGATACGCAGTATTTT. Translating it yields CASSYSEREVTDTQYF.

In nucleotides, the CDR3 is TGTGCCAGCAGCGCCACATGGAACACTGAAGCTTTCTTT. Amino acids: CASSATWNTEAFF. The gene calls are TRBV9 and TRBJ1-1; D unresolved. Germline loops: CDR1 SGDLS, CDR2 YYNGEE. The CDR3 loop spans 13 amino acids. Trimming pared 3 bases from V and 1 base from J, leaving 7 bases between. The full variable domain, completed using reference TRBV9 and TRBJ1-1, is DSGVTQTPKHLITATGQRVTLRCSPRSGDLSVYWYQQSLDQGLQFLIQYYNGEERAKGNILERFSAQQFPDLHSELNLSSLELGDSALYFCASSATWNTEAFFGQGTRLTVV.

This chain links TRBV29-1 with TRBJ2-7; no reliable D call. The CDR3 runs to 12 residues. CDR1 and CDR2 (germline): SQVTM, ANQGSEA. Trimming shortened V by 5 bases and J by 2 bases, and 10 bases separated the two germline ends. The chain's CDR3 is CSVRVNTYEQYF. The DNA of the CDR3 is TGCAGCGTTCGGGTCAATACCTACGAGCAGTACTTC.

The chain carries TRBV7-2 and TRBJ1-5; D remains ambiguous. Germline CDR1 reads SGHTA; CDR2 reads FQGNSA. The CDR3 runs 15 residues. The V gene lost 2 bases and the J gene lost 1 base, with 9 bases spanning the gap. CDR3 loop: CASSLFGLSNQPQHF. Here the CDR3 DNA reads TGTGCCAGCAGCTTATTTGGACTGAGCAATCAGCCCCAGCATTTT.

The chain uses TRBV4-1 and TRBJ1-5; D is ambiguous. V lost 1 base to trimming and J lost 9 bases, with 7 bases between them. There are 12 residues in the CDR3. CDR1 and CDR2 (germline): MGHRA, YSYEKL. For the CDR3, the DNA is TGCGCCAGCAGCCAAGGTGGCGGGCCCCAGCATTTT. Translated: CASSQGGGPQHF.

This sequence joins TRBV4-1 and TRBJ2-7; D unresolved. This CDR3 has 14 residues. Germline V gene sequence: CDR1 MGHRA, CDR2 YSYEKL. Trimming pared 7 bases from V and 3 bases from J, leaving 16 bases between. The CDR3 DNA follows: TGCGCCAGCATGGCTCTTCATTCAAGCTACGAGCAGTACTTC. Its translation: CASMALHSSYEQYF.

V and J are TRBV15 and TRBJ1-1; perhaps TRBD1 as D (5 bases). Germline assignment: CDR1 LNHNV and CDR2 YYDKDF (reference sequence). CDR3 length: 14 amino acids. The ends were cut back, 1 base at V and 9 bases at J, with 15 bases in the middle. CDR3 protein: CATSRGRGALKAFF. The CDR3 DNA reads TGTGCCACCAGCAGAGGGCGCGGGGCACTGAAAGCTTTCTTT. The full variable domain, in which reference TRBV15 and TRBJ1-1 provide the parts outside the CDR3, is DAMVIQNPRYQVTQFGKPVTLSCSQTLNHNVMYWYQQKSSQAPKLLFHYYDKDFNNEADTPDNFQSRRPNTSFCFLDIRSPGLGDTAMYLCATSRGRGALKAFFGQGTRLTVV.

J is TRBJ1-6 and V is TRBV7-9; TRBD1 agrees at 8 bases. J was trimmed by 13 bases and V by 6 bases; bases with no gene match: 8. The CDR3 length is 13 residues. Germline V lookup: CDR1 SEHNR, CDR2 FQNEAQ (reference sequence). Here the CDR3 reads CASSPGQASPLHF. The CDR3 DNA sequence: TGTGCCAGCAGTCCGGGACAGGCCTCCCCCCTCCACTTT.

V usage is TRBV7-9 and J usage is TRBJ2-5; 8 bases line up with TRBD2. V trimming: 7 bases; J trimming: 5 bases; junction bases outside the gene matches: 9. Germline V lookup: CDR1 SEHNR, CDR2 FQNEAQ (reference sequence). The CDR3 runs 14 residues. The CDR3 protein is CASTSGGARETQYF. The CDR3 nucleotides are TGTGCCAGCACCTCGGGAGGGGCACGGGAGACCCAGTACTTC. The entire variable domain, with the rest obtained from reference TRBV7-9 and TRBJ2-5, is as follows: DTGVSQNPRHKITKRGQNVTFRCDPISEHNRLYWYRQTLGQGPEFLTYFQNEAQLEKSRLLSDRFSAERPKGSFSTLEIQRTEQGDSAMYLCASTSGGARETQYFGPGTRLLVL.

This clone was detected a few times. This rearrangement joins TRBV5-4 to TRBJ2-7; D is possibly TRBD1 (5 bases). This CDR3 is built from 15 residues. Per the germline V gene, CDR1 is SGHNT and CDR2 is YYREEE (reference sequence). Trimming took off 0 bases at V and 5 bases at J, with 15 bases between the two ends. The CDR3 coding sequence is TGTGCCAGCAGCTTGGGGCCGCTGATAGGGGACGAGCAGTACTTC. Translation: CASSLGPLIGDEQYF.

This clone was counted a single time. The chain combines TRBV6-5 with TRBJ2-1, with 11 positions matching TRBD2. The length of the CDR3 is 15 residues. Germline trimming cut 7 bases from V and 3 bases from J; bases unmatched to any gene: 5. Looked up from germline, CDR1 is MNHEY and CDR2 is SVGAGI. Here the CDR3 DNA reads TGTGCCAGCAAATGGGGGACTAGCGGCTACAATGAGCAGTTCTTC. Protein: CASKWGTSGYNEQFF.